The 27 T cell receptor beta chains in this list originate from one sample, sequenced in a study of T cell responses to AZD1222 COVID-19 vaccine. Here immunoSEQ multiplex PCR was the method, and the copy in TCRdb shows in-frame clones only, minus some. The sample has around 100,000 clones, 80% to 85% seen once. This specimen consisted of peripheral blood, obtained on day 0 of AZD1222 vaccination. The receptor source for this set is an adult in good health.

V usage is TRBV7-2 and J usage is TRBJ2-1, with 10 bases fitting TRBD2. CDR1 and CDR2 from the germline V gene are SGHTA and FQGNSA. The ends lost 0 bases at V and 4 bases at J; junction bases unmatched: 6. This CDR3 has 17 amino acids. CDR3 amino acids: CASSLAILAGGYNEQFF. The CDR3 DNA sequence: TGTGCCAGCAGCTTAGCTATCTTAGCGGGGGGTTACAATGAGCAGTTCTTC.

This chain uses TRBV19 with TRBJ2-1, with 13 bases identical to TRBD2. Per germline, CDR1 LNHDA and CDR2 SQIVND (reference sequence). The length of the CDR3 is 15 residues. With 5 bases clipped from V and 11 bases from J, the junction kept 9 bases outside the gene matches. The CDR3: CASSLRTSGRTKQFF. The CDR3 nucleotides read TGTGCCAGTAGTCTCCGGACTAGCGGGAGAACTAAGCAGTTCTTC. Based on the CDR3 plus reference TRBV19 and TRBJ2-1, the full variable domain is DGGITQSPKYLFRKEGQNVTLSCEQNLNHDAMYWYRQDPGQGLRLIYYSQIVNDFQKGDIAEGYSVSREKKESFPLTVTSAQKNPTAFYLCASSLRTSGRTKQFFGPGTRLTVL.

The chain couples TRBV7-2 to TRBJ1-3, with TRBD1 as a possible D gene (6 bases). Deletions cut 0 bases from V and 3 bases from J, with 12 bases between. The germline V gene encodes CDR1 SGHTA and CDR2 FQGNSA. This CDR3 spans 16 amino acids. The CDR3 bases are TGTGCCAGCAGCTTAGCGGGGACAACCCTTGGAAACACCATATATTTT. It yields the protein CASSLAGTTLGNTIYF.

This clone has only a few counts. The chain carries TRBV28 and TRBJ1-2; tentatively, D is TRBD1 (6 bases). V was trimmed by 2 bases and J by 4 bases, leaving 14 bases between them. Germline V gene lookup returns CDR1 MDHEN and CDR2 SYDVKM. The CDR3 length is 15 residues. The CDR3 sequence is CASSLGGGGGYGYTF. CDR3 in DNA: TGTGCCAGCAGTTTAGGTGGTGGGGGCGGCTATGGCTACACCTTC.

The V and J genes are TRBV2 and TRBJ2-5; weak D call: TRBD1 (5 bases). This CDR3 has 13 residues. Trimming shortened V by 4 bases and J by 5 bases, and 11 bases separated the two germline ends. In germline, CDR1 is SNHLY, CDR2 FYNNEI. Here the CDR3 reads CASSGEGVETQYF. CDR3 DNA: TGTGCCAGCAGTGGAGAAGGGGTTGAGACCCAGTACTTC. Complete variable domain (other parts from reference TRBV2 and TRBJ2-5): EPEVTQTPSHQVTQMGQEVILRCVPISNHLYFYWYRQILGQKVEFLVSFYNNEISEKSEIFDDQFSVERPDGSNFTLKIRSTKLEDSAMYFCASSGEGVETQYFGPGTRLLVL.

V gene TRBV19 combines with J gene TRBJ1-4; D is perhaps TRBD1 (5 bases). Between the trimmed V and J ends, which lost 5 bases and 0 bases, there was a span of 7 bases. CDR3 length: 14 residues. CDR1 is LNHDA, CDR2 SQIVND, per germline (reference sequence). The CDR3 loop reads CASSLQATNEKLFF. Written as DNA, the CDR3 is TGTGCCAGTAGTCTACAGGCAACTAATGAAAAACTGTTTTTT.

The chain has TRBV28 and TRBJ2-7, with TRBD2 identical over 16 bases. This CDR3 contains 16 residues. Per germline, CDR1 MDHEN and CDR2 SYDVKM. V gave up 2 bases and J gave up 9 bases; unmatched junction bases: 7. The CDR3 DNA reads as TGTGCCAGCAGTTTACCGGGACTAGCGGGAGGGCCCCCGCAGTACTTC. This gives the protein CASSLPGLAGGPPQYF. Combining the CDR3 with reference TRBV28 and TRBJ2-7 gives the whole variable domain DVKVTQSSRYLVKRTGEKVFLECVQDMDHENMFWYRQDPGLGLRLIYFSYDVKMKEKGDIPEGYSVSREKKERFSLILESASTNQTSMYLCASSLPGLAGGPPQYFGPGTRLTVT.

This clone showed up many times. V is TRBV5-4 and J is TRBJ1-1; D gene ambiguous. The CDR3 length is 12 residues. Germline V gene sequence: CDR1 SGHNT, CDR2 YYREEE (reference sequence). Trimming left V 1 base short and J 1 base short, with 2 bases between. This CDR3 is CASSLRNTEAFF. CDR3 bases: TGTGCCAGCAGCTTGAGGAACACTGAAGCTTTCTTT.

The table lists this clone with a few counts. The V gene is TRBV18, the J gene TRBJ1-6; D perhaps matches TRBD1 (6 bases). CDR1 is KGHSH, CDR2 LQKENI, per germline. V was shortened by 6 bases and J by 8 bases, with 17 bases between the two germline ends. The CDR3 length is 15 residues. CDR3 in amino acids: CASSRGQPNDSPLHF. Here the CDR3 DNA reads TGTGCCAGCTCTCGCGGACAGCCGAACGATTCACCCCTCCACTTT.

This chain joins TRBV19 and TRBJ1-2, with no clear D. The CDR3 is 12 residues long. Deletions cut 5 bases from V and 4 bases from J, with 8 bases between. The germline V gene has CDR1 LNHDA and CDR2 SQIVND (reference sequence). The CDR3 DNA reads TGTGCCAGTAGTCCCGAGAGCTATGGCTACACCTTC. Translation gives CASSPESYGYTF.

This chain connects TRBV5-1 to TRBJ2-1, with 12 bases matching TRBD2. After removal of 4 bases from V and 13 bases from J, the junction contained 9 bases not matched to a gene. Germline CDR1 reads SGHRS; CDR2 reads YFSETQ. This CDR3 has 14 residues. CDR3 loop: CASSPGLAGSAQFF. In DNA, the CDR3 is TGCGCCAGCAGCCCGGGACTAGCGGGCTCCGCACAGTTCTTC.

V is TRBV5-1 and J is TRBJ1-6, with 7 bases lining up with TRBD1. Germline assignment: CDR1 SGHRS and CDR2 YFSETQ. V shed 0 bases, J shed 8 bases, and the junction held 5 bases outside the gene matches. This CDR3 spans 15 amino acids. The CDR3 sequence: CASSLEATGYSPLHF. Written as DNA, the CDR3 is TGCGCCAGCAGCTTGGAGGCGACAGGGTATTCACCCCTCCACTTT.

This chain uses TRBV28 with TRBJ1-4; D remains ambiguous. Trimming left V 6 bases short and J 8 bases short, with 16 bases between. The germline V gene has CDR1 MDHEN and CDR2 SYDVKM. The CDR3 sequence is 14 residues long. The CDR3 spells CASRPWRLDEKLFF. The CDR3 nucleotides read TGTGCCAGCAGACCTTGGAGGTTGGACGAAAAACTGTTTTTT.

V is TRBV7-3 and J is TRBJ2-1, with TRBD2 matching over 10 bases. The CDR3 sequence is 15 residues long. Germline V lookup: CDR1 SGHTA, CDR2 FQGTGA. The ends lost 5 bases at V and 8 bases at J; junction bases unmatched: 9. CDR3 sequence: CASSGQLAGNDEQFF. The CDR3 nucleotides read TGTGCCAGCAGCGGTCAACTAGCGGGAAATGATGAGCAGTTCTTC.

J is TRBJ2-5 and V is TRBV19, with D perhaps TRBD1 (5 bases). Germline loops: CDR1 LNHDA, CDR2 SQIVND (reference sequence). The CDR3 totals 13 residues. The V and J ends lost 10 bases and 2 bases respectively, with 14 bases between them. The CDR3 sequence is CATSRGKQETQYF. CDR3 nucleotide sequence: TGTGCCACCTCAAGGGGAAAGCAAGAGACCCAGTACTTC.

This chain joins TRBV9 and TRBJ1-3; D not certain. This CDR3 region has 16 residues. Per germline, CDR1 SGDLS and CDR2 YYNGEE. Trimming took 0 bases from V and 4 from J, leaving 14 bases between them. DNA for the CDR3: TGTGCCAGCAGCGTAGAGACGTCCCTGGGAGGAAACACCATATATTTT. Its translation is CASSVETSLGGNTIYF.

The chain carries TRBV6-5 and TRBJ1-6, with 7 nucleotides matching TRBD1. Losses at the gene ends were 6 bases for V and 5 bases for J; bases not matched to a gene: 1. Germline assignment: CDR1 MNHEY and CDR2 SVGAGI. This CDR3 spans 13 amino acids. DNA of the CDR3: TGTGCCAGCAGGACAGGGAATAATTCACCCCTCCACTTT. Translated, it gives CASRTGNNSPLHF.

The DNA for the CDR3 is TGCGCCAGCAGCCTCAGCGGGTTCTCCTACAATGAGCAGTTCTTC. This encodes CASSLSGFSYNEQFF. The gene calls are TRBV4-1 and TRBJ2-1, with D tentatively TRBD2 (6 bases). V was shortened by 4 bases and J by 0 bases, with 10 bases between the two germline ends. The CDR3 has 15 residues. Germline CDR1 reads MGHRA; CDR2 reads YSYEKL.

The rearrangement uses TRBV6-6 and TRBJ2-6; TRBD1 matches 9 bases. Trimming took 6 bases from V and 2 from J; bases not matched to a gene: 5. CDR3 length: 16 residues. In germline, CDR1 is MNHNY, CDR2 SVGAGI (reference sequence). CDR3 protein: CASRDTGGAGANVLTF. DNA of the CDR3: TGTGCCAGCAGGGATACAGGGGGCGCTGGGGCCAACGTCCTGACTTTC.

The chain carries TRBV3-1 (or the pseudogene TRBV3-2) and TRBJ2-3, with D unclear. The germline V and J ends were trimmed by 3 bases and 6 bases, with 13 bases remaining between them. The V gene's germline CDR1 is LGHDT and CDR2 YNNKEL (reference sequence). This CDR3 has 14 residues. CDR3 in amino acids: CASSQELGKDTQYF. For the CDR3, the DNA is TGTGCCAGCAGCCAGGAGCTCGGCAAGGATACGCAGTATTTT.

Only a few counts were recorded for this clone. This chain connects TRBV28 to TRBJ2-4; 8 bases are a match to TRBD1. V trimming: 10 bases; J trimming: 2 bases; junction bases outside the gene matches: 7. The CDR3 consists of 14 residues. Germline CDR1 and CDR2: MDHEN and SYDVKM. The CDR3 reads CATGDRITKNIQYF. The CDR3 coding sequence is TGTGCCACAGGGGACAGGATTACCAAAAACATTCAGTACTTC.

The genes are TRBV28 and TRBJ2-4, with TRBD1 matching 9 bases. Trimming removed 3 bases from V and 2 bases from J; junction bases left unmatched: 2. CDR1 is MDHEN and CDR2 is SYDVKM in the germline V gene. The CDR3 spans 15 residues. Here the CDR3 reads CASSFTGGTKNIQYF. For the CDR3, the DNA is TGTGCCAGCAGTTTCACAGGGGGCACCAAAAACATTCAGTACTTC.

The rearrangement uses TRBV5-1 and TRBJ2-7; 7 positions agree with TRBD2. Looked up from germline, CDR1 is SGHRS and CDR2 is YFSETQ. V was clipped by 1 base and J by 3 bases; unmatched bases: 4. There are 14 residues in the CDR3. The CDR3 spells CASSLFTGGYEQYF. CDR3 sequence (DNA): TGCGCCAGCAGCTTGTTTACGGGGGGCTACGAGCAGTACTTC.

This chain joins TRBV14 and TRBJ2-5, with TRBD2 matching 11 bases. Germline lookup yields CDR1 SGHDN and CDR2 FVKESK. This CDR3 comprises 16 residues. Trimming removed 4 bases from V and 5 bases from J; junction bases left unmatched: 9. The CDR3 reads CASSPPGLAGGETQYF. The CDR3 coding sequence is TGTGCCAGCAGCCCCCCTGGCCTAGCGGGGGGTGAGACCCAGTACTTC.

The rearrangement uses TRBV18 and TRBJ2-5; D is unclear. This CDR3 has 13 amino acids. Trimming cost V 0 bases and J 1 base, with 3 bases left between them. Looked up from germline, CDR1 is KGHSH and CDR2 is LQKENI. The CDR3 nucleotides read TGTGCCAGCTCACCACCGCCCCAAGAGACCCAGTACTTC. Its protein is CASSPPPQETQYF.

J is TRBJ2-7 and V is TRBV30; D is uncertain. Germline CDR1 reads GTSNPN; CDR2 reads SVGIG (reference sequence). The ends were cut back, 5 bases at V and 2 bases at J, with 16 bases in the middle. This CDR3 spans 14 amino acids. The CDR3: CAWDPLGAPYEQYF. The CDR3 DNA reads as TGTGCCTGGGACCCTCTTGGAGCCCCCTACGAGCAGTACTTC.

J is TRBJ1-4 and V is TRBV6-5; D ambiguous. The CDR3 runs to 13 residues. The ends were cut back, 4 bases at V and 8 bases at J, with 11 bases in the middle. CDR1 is MNHEY and CDR2 is SVGAGI in the germline V gene. CDR3 bases: TGTGCCAGCAGTTCCATCACAGAGGAAAAACTGTTTTTT. Its translation is CASSSITEEKLFF.